A single T cell receptor beta chain is shown here with its context. The source of the sample is a study of blood T cell repertoires in COVID-19. Whole-study context: There were acute and convalescent COVID-19 samples, and they came from the United States, Italy and Spain. PBMCs, B-cell-depleted T cells, or T cells were the source of the cDNA or gDNA that made up the material.

The CDR3 consists of 16 residues. CDR1 and CDR2 from the germline V gene are MGHRA and YSYEKL. V shed 4 bases and J 3 bases; nucleotides not matched to a gene: 9. How the authors handled the data: The assay estimated nucleated cells by amplifying reference gene primers. Data came from immunoSEQ multiplex PCR; TCRdb stores just in-frame clones and leaves some out. Clone size and V and J calls were adopted from that table, with D and trimming inferred from the DNA. The sample consists of roughly 410,000 clones, more than 70% of them appearing once. This sequence was found in a man aged 35 to 55 with acute or convalescent COVID-19. Sequencing was done on a sample of peripheral blood. The genes are TRBV4-1 and TRBJ2-1; 7 bases are shared with TRBD2. This CDR3 is CASSPSPSGNYNEQFF. The CDR3 coding sequence is TGCGCCAGCAGCCCAAGCCCTAGCGGAAACTACAATGAGCAGTTCTTC.